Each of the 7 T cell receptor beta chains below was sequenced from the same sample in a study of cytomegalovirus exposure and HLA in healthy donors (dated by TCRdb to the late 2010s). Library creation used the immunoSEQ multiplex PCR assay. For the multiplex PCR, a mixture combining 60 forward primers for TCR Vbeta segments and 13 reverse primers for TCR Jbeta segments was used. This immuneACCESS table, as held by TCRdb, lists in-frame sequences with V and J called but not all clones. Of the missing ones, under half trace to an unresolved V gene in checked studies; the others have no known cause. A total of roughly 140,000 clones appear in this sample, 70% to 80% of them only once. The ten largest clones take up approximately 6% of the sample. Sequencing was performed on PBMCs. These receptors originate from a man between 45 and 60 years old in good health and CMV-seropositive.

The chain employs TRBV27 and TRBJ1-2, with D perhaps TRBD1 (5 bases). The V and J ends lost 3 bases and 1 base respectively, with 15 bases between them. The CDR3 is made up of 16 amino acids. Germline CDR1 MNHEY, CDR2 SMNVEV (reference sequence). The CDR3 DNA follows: TGTGCCAGCAGTTTCATTGCGACAGACAATAACTATGGCTACACCTTC. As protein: CASSFIATDNNYGYTF.

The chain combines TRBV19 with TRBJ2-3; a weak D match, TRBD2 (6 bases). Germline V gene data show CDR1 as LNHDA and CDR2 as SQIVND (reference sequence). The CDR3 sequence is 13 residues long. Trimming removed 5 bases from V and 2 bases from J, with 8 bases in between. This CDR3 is CASSWDFTDTQYF. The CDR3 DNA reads TGTGCCAGTAGTTGGGACTTCACAGATACGCAGTATTTT.

CDR3 sequence reads: CASSHPAREGNTEAFF. The CDR3 bases are TGTGCCAGCAGTCACCCCGCGAGGGAGGGGAACACTGAAGCTTTCTTT. This chain links TRBV6-6 with TRBJ1-1; D remains ambiguous. CDR1 and CDR2 from the germline V gene are MNHNY and SVGAGI (reference sequence). This CDR3 is built from 16 residues. The germline V and J ends were trimmed by 5 bases and 1 base, with 17 bases remaining between them.

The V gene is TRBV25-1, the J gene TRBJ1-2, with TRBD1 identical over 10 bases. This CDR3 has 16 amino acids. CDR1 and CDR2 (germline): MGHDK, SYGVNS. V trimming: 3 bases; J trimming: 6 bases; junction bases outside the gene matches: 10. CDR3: CASSDADRGRLDGYTF. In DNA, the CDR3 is TGTGCCAGCAGTGACGCCGACAGGGGGCGCTTGGATGGCTACACCTTC.

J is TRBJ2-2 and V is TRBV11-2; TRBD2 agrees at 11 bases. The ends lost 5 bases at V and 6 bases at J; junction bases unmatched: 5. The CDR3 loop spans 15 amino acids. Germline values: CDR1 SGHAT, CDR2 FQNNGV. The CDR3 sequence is CASSRSGRAPGELFF. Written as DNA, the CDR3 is TGTGCCAGCAGCCGTAGCGGGAGGGCCCCCGGGGAGCTGTTTTTT.

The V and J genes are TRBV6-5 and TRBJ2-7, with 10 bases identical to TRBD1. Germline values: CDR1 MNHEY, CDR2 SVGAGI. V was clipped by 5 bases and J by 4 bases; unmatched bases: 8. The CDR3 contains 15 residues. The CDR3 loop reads CASSTRDRGKYEQYF. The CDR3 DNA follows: TGTGCCAGCAGTACCAGGGACAGGGGAAAATACGAGCAGTACTTC.

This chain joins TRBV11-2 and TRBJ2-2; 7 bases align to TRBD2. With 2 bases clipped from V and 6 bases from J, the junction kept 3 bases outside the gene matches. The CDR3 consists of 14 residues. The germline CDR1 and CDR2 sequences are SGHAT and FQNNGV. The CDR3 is CASSLRGSSGELFF. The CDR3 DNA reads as TGTGCCAGCAGCTTACGCGGGAGCTCCGGGGAGCTGTTTTTT. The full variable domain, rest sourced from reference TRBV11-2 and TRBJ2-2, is EAGVAQSPRYKIIEKRQSVAFWCNPISGHATLYWYQQILGQGPKLLIQFQNNGVVDDSQLPKDRFSAERLKGVDSTLKIQPAKLEDSAVYLCASSLRGSSGELFFGEGSRLTVL.